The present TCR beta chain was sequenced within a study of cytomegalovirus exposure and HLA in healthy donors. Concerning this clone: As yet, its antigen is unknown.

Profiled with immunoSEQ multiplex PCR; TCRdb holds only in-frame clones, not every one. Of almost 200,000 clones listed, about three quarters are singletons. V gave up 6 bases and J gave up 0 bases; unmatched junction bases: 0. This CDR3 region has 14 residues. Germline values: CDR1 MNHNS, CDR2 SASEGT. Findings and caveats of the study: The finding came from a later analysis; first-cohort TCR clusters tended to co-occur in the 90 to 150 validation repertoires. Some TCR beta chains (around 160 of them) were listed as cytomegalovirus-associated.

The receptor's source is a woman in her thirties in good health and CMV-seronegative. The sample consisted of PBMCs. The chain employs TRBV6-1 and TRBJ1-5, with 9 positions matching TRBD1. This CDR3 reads CASRTGGSNQPQHF. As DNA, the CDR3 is TGTGCCAGCAGGACAGGGGGTAGCAATCAGCCCCAGCATTTT.